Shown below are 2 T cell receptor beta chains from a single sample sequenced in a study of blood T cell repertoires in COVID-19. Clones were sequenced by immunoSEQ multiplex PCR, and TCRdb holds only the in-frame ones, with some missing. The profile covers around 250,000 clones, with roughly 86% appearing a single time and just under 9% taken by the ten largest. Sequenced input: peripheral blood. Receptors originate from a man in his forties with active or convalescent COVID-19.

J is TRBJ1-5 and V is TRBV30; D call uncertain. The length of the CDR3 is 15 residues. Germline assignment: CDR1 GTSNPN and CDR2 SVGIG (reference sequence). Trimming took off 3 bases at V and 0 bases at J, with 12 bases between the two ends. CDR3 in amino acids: CAWRIPAYSNQPQHF. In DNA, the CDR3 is TGTGCCTGGAGAATTCCCGCCTATAGCAATCAGCCCCAGCATTTT.

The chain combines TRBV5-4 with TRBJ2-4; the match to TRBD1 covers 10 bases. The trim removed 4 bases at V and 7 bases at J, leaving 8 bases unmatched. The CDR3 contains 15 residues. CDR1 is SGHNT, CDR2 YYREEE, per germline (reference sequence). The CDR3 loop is CASSASGTGANIQYF. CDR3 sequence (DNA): TGTGCCAGCAGCGCGTCCGGGACAGGGGCCAACATTCAGTACTTC.